This TCR beta chain was found in a study of blood T cell repertoires in COVID-19. Across the whole study: COVID-19 samples from acute and convalescent phases originated in the United States, Italy and Spain. Sources were T cells, B-cell-depleted T cells, or PBMCs; the material itself was cDNA or gDNA.

Original processing notes: Amplified reference gene primers provided the basis for estimating nucleated cell counts. Method: immunoSEQ multiplex PCR; TCRdb's copy keeps in-frame clones and lacks some. For V, J and clone size, that table is used; D and trimming come from the DNA. The table includes fewer than 250,000 clones, about four fifths detected once. Trimming removed 7 bases from V and 2 bases from J, with 12 bases in between. In germline, CDR1 is LNHDA, CDR2 SQIVND (reference sequence). CDR3 length: 14 amino acids. This clone was detected only once. The receptor's source is a man aged 50-59 years with active or convalescent COVID-19. Sequencing was carried out using peripheral blood. J is TRBJ2-4 and V is TRBV19; a possible D gene is TRBD2 (5 bases). The CDR3: CASTQRGSKNIQYF. CDR3 bases: TGTGCCAGTACCCAGCGAGGGTCCAAAAACATTCAGTACTTC.